This T cell receptor (beta chain) was identified in a study of spatial heterogeneity in lung cancer. Study context: Researchers sequenced follow-up PBMC samples if they had them, and these came a median of roughly 24 months after resection. Each distinct TCR and UMI combination averaged more than ten appearances in raw reads.

This clonotype appeared a few times. Time point in this sample: blood at routine non-recurrence follow-up after resection. From tumor, nontumor lung or frozen PBMC, whole RNA was taken unsorted for sequencing. Every individual TCR cDNA molecule carried its own unique molecular identifier, which allowed correction of PCR and sequencing errors. TCRdb independently ran MiXCR on the 5' RACE reads; one entry per CDR3 protein. The sample includes approximately 110,000 distinct CDR3 sequences, about a tenth seen only once; the top ten take 24%. V lost 1 base to trimming and J lost 10 bases; unmatched junction nucleotides: 14. This CDR3 is 15 amino acids long. Germline assignment: CDR1 DFQATT and CDR2 SNEGSKA (reference sequence).

The rearrangement joins TRBV20-1 to TRBJ2-3; 7 bases fit TRBD2. Material: PBMCs, obtained at follow-up. The receptor comes from a female donor with early-stage non-small cell lung cancer. The CDR3 sequence: CSARASGSGKEAQYF. The CDR3 coding sequence is TGCAGTGCTAGAGCATCCGGCAGCGGGAAGGAGGCGCAGTATTTT.